What follows is one T cell receptor (beta chain) and its context. Its target is not known. V lost 7 bases, J lost 6 bases, and 7 bases stayed unmatched. The germline CDR1 and CDR2 sequences are MNHNY and SVGAGI (reference sequence). This CDR3 spans 15 amino acids. Those who donated were healthy HIV-negative adults, with no recent acute infections or vaccinations reported. The sample is drawn from a study of shared clonotypes between healthy human individuals. Whole-study results and caveats: It was observed that 5% to 6% of naive CD4 clonotypes were shared across four donors.

The method was immunoSEQ multiplex PCR; TCRdb's version includes in-frame clones alone and lacks a portion of them. The table lists 1,500,000 or so clones, just under 99% of them singletons. The rearrangement uses TRBV6-6 and TRBJ2-1; the match to TRBD2 covers 12 bases. The sample was naive CD4+ T cells sorted from blood. Stated subset: CD45RA+ positively selected. This receptor was taken from a man aged 25 to 45 in good health. The CDR3 DNA reads as TGTGCCAGCACCGATACTAGCGGGAGGACCAATGAGCAGTTCTTC. Protein: CASTDTSGRTNEQFF.